One sample yielded the 18 T cell receptor beta chains listed below, sequenced in a study of T cells in Graves' hyperthyroidism and ophthalmopathy. Amplification yielded TCR beta CDR3 regions, with RNA transcripts as the source. HTBI primers were employed in a first-round RT-PCR of the TCR CDR3. MiXCR, applied by TCRdb to the multiplex PCR reads, yields one record per CDR3 protein. The table shows hundreds of thousands of distinct CDR3 sequences, with less than 25% occurring only once. Sample: blood. The origin of the receptors is a man aged 30-40 years with Graves' ophthalmopathy.

This chain uses TRBV10-1 with TRBJ2-1, with 8 bases identical to TRBD2. Germline values: CDR1 WNHNN, CDR2 SYGVQD (reference sequence). V trimming: 3 bases; J trimming: 7 bases; junction bases outside the gene matches: 8. The CDR3 runs to 15 residues. For the CDR3, the DNA is TGCGCCAGCAGTGACGGGACTAGACCTTTAAATGAGCAGTTCTTC. Translated: CASSDGTRPLNEQFF.

In this sample, this clonotype turned up many times. The CDR3 bases are TGTGCCAGCAGCGGGGGGGACAGCACAGATACGCAGTATTTT. Translating it yields CASSGGDSTDTQYF. This sequence joins TRBV13 and TRBJ2-3, with 7 bases lining up with TRBD2. CDR3 length: 14 amino acids. Germline V lookup: CDR1 PRHDT, CDR2 FYEKMQ (reference sequence). V trimming: 5 bases; J trimming: 0 bases; junction bases outside the gene matches: 2.

The J gene is TRBJ2-5, the V gene TRBV27, with unresolved D. V was trimmed by 1 base and J by 5 bases, leaving 11 bases between them. This CDR3 is 14 amino acids long. CDR1 is MNHEY and CDR2 is SMNVEV in the germline V gene (reference sequence). CDR3 protein: CASSLFRADETQYF. In DNA form, the CDR3 reads TGTGCCAGCAGTTTATTTAGGGCGGACGAGACCCAGTACTTC.

In this sample, this clonotype turned up many times. The J gene is TRBJ1-2, the V gene TRBV3-1, with D tentatively TRBD1 (5 bases). V lost 1 base, J lost 7 bases, and 7 bases lay in between. CDR3 length equals 12 residues. CDR1 LGHDT and CDR2 YNNKEL come from the germline V gene (reference sequence). CDR3 sequence reads: CASSQGGGGYTF. The CDR3 DNA is TGTGCCAGCAGCCAAGGGGGCGGTGGCTACACCTTC.

This chain uses TRBV27 with TRBJ1-5; D ambiguous. The length of the CDR3 is 14 residues. Germline V gene lookup returns CDR1 MNHEY and CDR2 SMNVEV (reference sequence). The V end lost 3 bases, the J end lost 3 bases, and 9 bases lay between the germline ends. CDR3 sequence reads: CASSFSLDNQPQHF. CDR3 DNA: TGTGCCAGCAGTTTCTCACTGGACAATCAGCCCCAGCATTTT.

This clonotype was detected ten times or more. The chain combines TRBV3-1 with TRBJ2-1, with 8 bases lining up with TRBD2. The CDR3 sequence is 16 residues long. The germline gives CDR1 LGHDT, CDR2 YNNKEL (reference sequence). With V trimmed by 0 bases and J by 2 bases, 3 bases remained unmatched. As DNA, the CDR3 is TGTGCCAGCAGCCAAGAAACGGGAGGGGCCTACAATGAGCAGTTCTTC. Translated, it gives CASSQETGGAYNEQFF.

The chain employs TRBV7-9 and TRBJ2-7, with D perhaps matching TRBD1 (5 bases). Trimming removed 1 base from V and 6 bases from J, with 22 bases in between. The CDR3 is 17 residues long. Germline V gene sequence: CDR1 SEHNR, CDR2 FQNEAQ (reference sequence). The CDR3 coding sequence is TGTGCCAGCAGCTTAGGGATTACAGGTACCGGTCTGGGCGAGCAGTACTTC. It is translated as CASSLGITGTGLGEQYF.

This clonotype turned up a few times. The V gene is TRBV5-1, the J gene TRBJ2-2, with 10 bases fitting TRBD2. Trimming took 2 bases from V and 1 from J; bases not matched to a gene: 2. Per the germline V gene, CDR1 is SGHRS and CDR2 is YFSETQ. The CDR3 is 16 amino acids. CDR3: CASSFLAGENTGELFF. CDR3 DNA sequence: TGCGCCAGCAGCTTCCTAGCGGGAGAGAACACCGGGGAGCTGTTTTTT.

This clonotype was seen just once. V gene TRBV5-4 combines with J gene TRBJ2-3; 8 bases align to TRBD2. CDR1 and CDR2 from the germline V gene are SGHNT and YYREEE (reference sequence). The CDR3 spans 17 residues. Losses at the gene ends were 2 bases for V and 0 bases for J; bases not matched to a gene: 8. CDR3 in DNA: TGTGCCAGCAGCTTTAAAACTAGCGGCTCTAGCACAGATACGCAGTATTTT. This encodes CASSFKTSGSSTDTQYF.

In its sample, this clonotype was seen many times. J is TRBJ2-5 and V is TRBV6-1; 12 bases are shared with TRBD1. Germline V lookup: CDR1 MNHNS, CDR2 SASEGT. The V and J ends lost 5 bases and 5 bases, in that order; junction bases with no gene match: 12. CDR3 length: 17 residues. In nucleotides, the CDR3 is TGTGCCAGCAGTAGGCCGGGACAGGGGGCATTTGAGGAGACCCAGTACTTC. Amino acids: CASSRPGQGAFEETQYF.

J is TRBJ2-1 and V is TRBV2, with 12 nucleotides matching TRBD2. Per germline, CDR1 SNHLY and CDR2 FYNNEI. The junction had 8 bases not matched to a gene; V was cut back by 10 bases and J by 10 bases. CDR3 length: 13 residues. The CDR3 DNA is TGTGCCAACCCTAGCGGGAGGGCCGGGGAGCAGTTCTTC. Translating gives CANPSGRAGEQFF.

Written as DNA, the CDR3 is TGCAGTGCTAGAAGCTCCAGGGGGAGCAATCAGCCCCAGCATTTT. Its protein product is CSARSSRGSNQPQHF. The chain employs TRBV20-1 and TRBJ1-5; TRBD1 agrees at 7 bases. Germline V gives CDR1 DFQATT, CDR2 SNEGSKA (reference sequence). V gave up 2 bases and J gave up 1 base; unmatched junction bases: 5. This CDR3 comprises 15 residues.

This clonotype was seen more than once but under ten times. The chain combines TRBV20-1 with TRBJ2-1; D is unclear. The CDR3 runs 13 residues. Trimming took 5 bases from V and 5 from J, leaving 13 bases between them. Germline V gene lookup returns CDR1 DFQATT and CDR2 SNEGSKA (reference sequence). CDR3 in amino acids: CSAPGLTNNEQFF. CDR3 sequence (DNA): TGCAGTGCTCCGGGCCTTACGAACAATGAGCAGTTCTTC.

In the case of this clonotype: Possible read error: a much larger clone is one base away. This chain joins TRBV7-2 and TRBJ2-7; no reliable D call. Germline V gene sequence: CDR1 SGHTA, CDR2 FQGNSA. The CDR3 loop spans 12 amino acids. DNA for the CDR3: TGTGCCAGCAACTTAGTTGCCTACGAGCAGTACTTC. It yields the protein CASNLVAYEQYF. Based on the CDR3 plus reference TRBV7-2 and TRBJ2-7, the full variable domain is GAGVSQSPSNKVTEKGKDVELRCDPISGHTALYWYRQSLGQGLEFLIYFQGNSAPDKSGLPSDRFSAERTGGSVSTLTIQRTQQEDSAVYLCASNLVAYEQYFGPGTRLTVT.

This clonotype was recorded a few times. The chain joins TRBV6-1 to TRBJ2-7; TRBD1 might be the D (5 bases). CDR1 is MNHNS and CDR2 is SASEGT in the germline V gene. V lost 3 bases and J lost 5, with 11 bases in between. The CDR3 runs to 13 residues. As DNA, the CDR3 is TGTGCCAGCAGTGACCACCCAGGGAACGAGCAGTACTTC. Its protein is CASSDHPGNEQYF.

This clonotype has only a few counts. This sequence joins TRBV15 and TRBJ1-6; a possible D gene is TRBD1 (5 bases). Germline V gene lookup returns CDR1 LNHNV and CDR2 YYDKDF (reference sequence). The CDR3 is made up of 15 amino acids. V gave up 4 bases and J gave up 9 bases, with 16 bases separating them. The CDR3 region is CATSTITGGGSPLHF. The CDR3 DNA is TGTGCCACCAGCACAATCACAGGTGGGGGTTCACCCCTCCACTTT.

This clonotype was seen a few times. The V and J genes are TRBV7-2 and TRBJ2-5; a possible D gene is TRBD2 (6 bases). The CDR3 loop spans 14 amino acids. V lost 1 base to trimming and J lost 5 bases, with 11 bases between them. CDR1 is SGHTA and CDR2 is FQGNSA in the germline V gene. This CDR3 is CASSLGLGGETQYF. CDR3 sequence (DNA): TGTGCCAGCAGCTTAGGTCTTGGGGGGGAGACCCAGTACTTC. Filled out from reference TRBV7-2 and TRBJ2-5, the complete variable domain reads GAGVSQSPSNKVTEKGKDVELRCDPISGHTALYWYRQSLGQGLEFLIYFQGNSAPDKSGLPSDRFSAERTGGSVSTLTIQRTQQEDSAVYLCASSLGLGGETQYFGPGTRLLVL.

This sequence joins TRBV6-1 and TRBJ2-2; TRBD1 matches at 11 bases. The V and J ends lost 8 bases and 4 bases, in that order; junction bases with no gene match: 3. CDR1 is MNHNS and CDR2 is SASEGT in the germline V gene. The CDR3 extends over 14 amino acids. The CDR3 here is CASLGTGGTGELFF. Written as DNA, the CDR3 is TGTGCCAGCCTCGGGACAGGGGGCACCGGGGAGCTGTTTTTT.